These 11 T cell receptor beta chains were all obtained from the same sample, sequenced in a study of blood T cell repertoires in COVID-19. TCRdb keeps only in-frame clones here, not all; method: immunoSEQ multiplex PCR. Of about 76,000 clones listed, more than 75% are singletons. Material for sequencing was peripheral blood. Receptors were obtained from a man between 60 and 75 years old with COVID-19, enrolled during active disease.

The V call is TRBV12-3 or TRBV12-4, the J call TRBJ1-3; D uncertain. V dropped 8 bases and J dropped 0 bases, with 2 bases sitting between them. This CDR3 has 11 amino acids. The CDR3 protein is CASRSGNTIYF. CDR3 coding DNA: TGTGCCAGCCGCTCTGGAAACACCATATATTTT.

This chain links TRBV5-1 with TRBJ1-4; TRBD1 aligns across 8 bases. The ends lost 4 bases at V and 6 bases at J; junction bases unmatched: 8. This CDR3 spans 15 amino acids. CDR1 and CDR2 (germline): SGHRS, YFSETQ. In DNA form, the CDR3 reads TGCGCCAGCAGCGGGACAGGTGCTCCGGATGAAAAACTGTTTTTT. Translated: CASSGTGAPDEKLFF.

The chain couples TRBV27 to TRBJ2-7; D may be TRBD2 (6 bases). Germline V gene data show CDR1 as MNHEY and CDR2 as SMNVEV (reference sequence). Trimming stripped 9 bases from V and 2 bases from J, with 17 bases between. The CDR3 spans 14 residues. The CDR3 loop is CASGSHSGAYEQYF. In DNA, the CDR3 is TGTGCCAGTGGGAGTCATTCGGGGGCCTACGAGCAGTACTTC.

The rearrangement uses TRBV6-5 and TRBJ2-7, with 10 bases lining up with TRBD2. This CDR3 comprises 12 residues. Germline-derived CDR1 and CDR2 are MNHEY and SVGAGI. V lost 6 bases to trimming and J lost 12 bases; unmatched junction nucleotides: 8. This CDR3 is CASSQREGRRYF. CDR3 nucleotide sequence: TGTGCCAGCAGCCAGCGGGAGGGCCGAAGGTACTTC.

The chain links TRBV2 to TRBJ2-5, with 8 bases identical to TRBD2. Germline CDR1 SNHLY, CDR2 FYNNEI. V was clipped by 2 bases and J by 3 bases; unmatched bases: 2. CDR3 length: 14 residues. The CDR3 spells CASSELLAEETQYF. CDR3 in DNA: TGTGCCAGCAGTGAACTACTAGCGGAAGAGACCCAGTACTTC.

The genes are TRBV2 and TRBJ2-1, with 12 bases identical to TRBD2. V shed 10 bases, J shed 2 bases, and the junction held 6 bases outside the gene matches. The CDR3 length is 15 residues. Germline CDR1 is SNHLY and CDR2 is FYNNEI. The CDR3: CATLRTSGTYNEQFF. In DNA, the CDR3 is TGTGCCACACTTAGGACTAGCGGGACCTACAATGAGCAGTTCTTC.

This clone was counted between two and nine times. The V and J genes are TRBV7-9 and TRBJ2-4; D is undetermined. The V end lost 1 base, the J end lost 7 bases, and 8 bases lay between the germline ends. The CDR3 length is 13 residues. CDR1 SEHNR and CDR2 FQNEAQ come from the germline V gene (reference sequence). The CDR3 sequence: CASSLGSLNIQYF. The DNA of the CDR3 is TGTGCCAGCAGCTTAGGGAGTTTGAACATTCAGTACTTC.

The CDR3 DNA sequence: TGTGCCAGCAGCTCTCCGGGACAGGGGGCGCAGGGCTACACCTTC. Translating gives CASSSPGQGAQGYTF. The V gene is TRBV3-1 (or the pseudogene TRBV3-2), the J gene TRBJ1-2, with 12 bases lining up with TRBD1. This CDR3 has 15 residues. CDR1 is LGHDT, CDR2 YNNKEL, per germline (reference sequence). The junction had 9 bases not matched to a gene; V was cut back by 5 bases and J by 8 bases.

This chain joins TRBV3-1 (or the pseudogene TRBV3-2) and TRBJ2-4; 16 bases are shared with TRBD2. Germline assignment: CDR1 LGHDT and CDR2 YNNKEL (reference sequence). J was trimmed by 15 bases and V by 3 bases; bases with no gene match: 8. The CDR3 totals 15 residues. CDR3 region: CASSHGTSGGAGWYF. CDR3 DNA: TGTGCCAGCAGCCATGGGACTAGCGGGGGGGCTGGATGGTACTTC.

The V gene is TRBV7-2, the J gene TRBJ1-3; no clear D. V was clipped by 1 base and J by 0 bases, with 10 bases between them. Germline V gene sequence: CDR1 SGHTA, CDR2 FQGNSA. This CDR3 is 16 amino acids long. CDR3 loop: CASSLGPLSSGNTIYF. The CDR3 DNA reads TGTGCCAGCAGCTTAGGTCCGCTCAGCTCTGGAAACACCATATATTTT.

V gene TRBV27 combines with J gene TRBJ1-2, with 9 bases fitting TRBD1. V was clipped by 2 bases and J by 2 bases; unmatched bases: 6. Germline CDR1 and CDR2: MNHEY and SMNVEV (reference sequence). This CDR3 contains 16 residues. The CDR3: CASSLRTGVINYGYTF. In DNA form, the CDR3 reads TGTGCCAGCAGTTTAAGGACAGGGGTCATCAACTATGGCTACACCTTC.